This record concerns one T cell receptor beta chain sequence. Its target is unknown. Using immunoSEQ multiplex PCR, the repertoire was profiled, and TCRdb retains in-frame clones only, with some absent. Of roughly 70,000 clones listed, roughly 86% are singletons. These data belong to a study of Tregs in tolerant kidney transplant recipients. Points from the study as a whole: Antigen-driven expansion was suggested because donor-specific Tregs expanded more than all Tregs in tolerant patients.

CDR3 length: 17 amino acids. V gave up 3 bases and J gave up 0 bases; unmatched junction bases: 6. From germline, CDR1 is SGHNT and CDR2 YYREEE (reference sequence). Related graft donors supplied nonmyeloablative bone marrow transplants, and mixed chimerism was transient. Unstimulated regulatory T cells (CD4+CD25+CD127-), CD4+CD25- non-regulatory cells, CD4 and CD8 cells were FACS-sorted from thawed PBMCs. The chain uses TRBV5-4 and TRBJ2-7; 13 bases are a match to TRBD2. Sample: CD4+ T cells from blood (PBMCs), taken 6 months after the transplant. This clonotype was obtained from a human patient who received a combined kidney and bone marrow transplant. T cells may partly derive from the graft donor. The CDR3 spells CASSSGGTSGISYEQYF. CDR3 in DNA: TGTGCCAGCAGCTCTGGCGGGACTAGCGGGATCTCCTACGAGCAGTACTTC.